A single TCR beta chain is shown here with its context. The CDR3 extends over 16 amino acids. V lost 3 bases and J lost 3, with 15 bases in between. Clones were read by immunoSEQ multiplex PCR, and TCRdb kept only the in-frame ones, dropping some. The sample includes more than 85,000 clones, around four fifths seen only once; the top ten take less than 15%. This record belongs to a study of control samples from healthy donors and cancer patients. Sample: blood. The V call is TRBV23-1, the J call TRBJ1-5; D perhaps matches TRBD1 (6 bases). TRBV23-1 is given ORF status, its function remaining uncertain. This receptor was taken from a woman in her forties or fifties in good health. CDR3 coding DNA: TGCGCCAGCAGTCACCCGTGGGACACGCACAATCAGCCCCAGCATTTT. Residues: CASSHPWDTHNQPQHF.